These 10 T cell receptor beta chains came from one sample sequenced in a study of Ad26.COV2.S vaccination and SARS-CoV-2 variants. Only in-frame clones appear in the TCRdb table, and some are missing; sequencing was by immunoSEQ multiplex PCR. The sample includes about 320,000 clones, 86% of them seen just once. As for treatment: around 19 received Ad26.COV2.S at low or high dose, single or two shots; a few received placebo; per-sample allocation not given. Day 63 following the first vaccine or placebo injection was when the samples were taken. The sequencing here drew on peripheral blood, taken in a trial of Ad26.COV2.S vaccine versus placebo. These receptors originate from a person between 18 and 65 years old who received the Ad26.COV2.S COVID-19 vaccine or a placebo.

CDR3 bases: TGTGCCAGCAGCGTAAGCGGGGGCGGGGAGACCCAGTACTTC. Its translation: CASSVSGGGETQYF. The chain carries TRBV9 and TRBJ2-5, with 8 bases that match TRBD2. Looked up from germline, CDR1 is SGDLS and CDR2 is YYNGEE. Trimming at V came to 1 base and at J to 5 bases, leaving 4 bases not matched to a gene. The CDR3 runs 14 residues.

This chain joins TRBV2 and TRBJ2-7; possible D gene TRBD1, 5 bases. The germline gives CDR1 SNHLY, CDR2 FYNNEI. The CDR3 contains 14 residues. Between the trimmed V and J ends, which lost 5 bases and 5 bases, there was a span of 16 bases. CDR3 sequence: CASSLLAGMDEQYF. CDR3 sequence (DNA): TGTGCCAGCAGTTTACTGGCAGGGATGGACGAGCAGTACTTC.

The chain combines TRBV18 with TRBJ1-1; D gene uncertain. The CDR3 is 14 residues long. V was clipped by 0 bases and J by 5 bases, with 10 bases between them. CDR1 KGHSH and CDR2 LQKENI come from the germline V gene. CDR3 region: CASSPPIGETEAFF. Here the CDR3 DNA reads TGTGCCAGCTCACCACCGATCGGGGAAACTGAAGCTTTCTTT.

The chain recombines TRBV19 with TRBJ1-5; D is ambiguous. The V end lost 1 base, the J end lost 5 bases, and 12 bases lay between the germline ends. The CDR3 totals 15 residues. The germline gives CDR1 LNHDA, CDR2 SQIVND (reference sequence). The CDR3 here is CASSIAGSLYQPQHF. The CDR3 nucleotides read TGTGCCAGTAGTATAGCGGGTTCACTATATCAGCCCCAGCATTTT.

The V and J genes are TRBV7-9 and TRBJ2-3; D is possibly TRBD1 (5 bases). Trimming took off 5 bases at V and 0 bases at J, with 12 bases between the two ends. The CDR3 length is 15 residues. Germline V lookup: CDR1 SEHNR, CDR2 FQNEAQ (reference sequence). The CDR3 region has the DNA TGTGCCAGCAGCGACAGACAGTCTAGCACAGATACGCAGTATTTT. Translated: CASSDRQSSTDTQYF.

This chain joins TRBV10-1 and TRBJ2-5, with D possibly matching TRBD2 (5 bases). V was clipped by 5 bases and J by 5 bases, with 12 bases between them. The CDR3 totals 13 residues. Per germline, CDR1 WNHNN and CDR2 SYGVQD (reference sequence). The CDR3: CASSNGLYETQYF. The DNA of the CDR3 is TGCGCCAGCAGTAATGGACTGTATGAGACCCAGTACTTC.

This clone occurred a few times. V usage is TRBV3-1 (or the pseudogene TRBV3-2) and J usage is TRBJ1-3; perhaps TRBD1 as D (6 bases). Germline V gives CDR1 LGHDT, CDR2 YNNKEL (reference sequence). The V end lost 4 bases, the J end lost 1 base, and 11 bases lay between the germline ends. The length of the CDR3 is 15 residues. In DNA form, the CDR3 reads TGTGCCAGCAGCCTCGAGACAGGATCTGGAAACACCATATATTTT. Translated, it gives CASSLETGSGNTIYF.

The chain uses TRBV6-5 and TRBJ1-3; D is undetermined. The CDR3 extends over 13 amino acids. CDR1 is MNHEY and CDR2 is SVGAGI in the germline V gene. V dropped 6 bases and J dropped 4 bases, with 10 bases sitting between them. Here the CDR3 reads CASRVPPGNTIYF. Written as DNA, the CDR3 is TGTGCCAGCAGAGTCCCCCCAGGAAACACCATATATTTT.

The chain combines TRBV18 with TRBJ1-5, with 8 bases aligning to TRBD1. The V segment lost 3 bases and the J segment 7 bases; nucleotides outside the gene matches: 5. CDR3 size: 14 residues. CDR1 is KGHSH and CDR2 is LQKENI in the germline V gene. CDR3 DNA sequence: TGTGCCAGCTCACCGGACAGGGTAGGGCAGCCCCAGCATTTT. Its protein is CASSPDRVGQPQHF.

This chain uses TRBV7-6 with TRBJ1-5, with D uncertain. This CDR3 region has 15 residues. The germline V gene encodes CDR1 SGHVS and CDR2 FNYEAQ. V was pared by 5 bases and J by 5 bases, with 16 bases between. The CDR3 DNA reads TGTGCCAGCAGCCTGAGGCCCTCCCAAGATCAGCCCCAGCATTTT. Amino acids: CASSLRPSQDQPQHF.